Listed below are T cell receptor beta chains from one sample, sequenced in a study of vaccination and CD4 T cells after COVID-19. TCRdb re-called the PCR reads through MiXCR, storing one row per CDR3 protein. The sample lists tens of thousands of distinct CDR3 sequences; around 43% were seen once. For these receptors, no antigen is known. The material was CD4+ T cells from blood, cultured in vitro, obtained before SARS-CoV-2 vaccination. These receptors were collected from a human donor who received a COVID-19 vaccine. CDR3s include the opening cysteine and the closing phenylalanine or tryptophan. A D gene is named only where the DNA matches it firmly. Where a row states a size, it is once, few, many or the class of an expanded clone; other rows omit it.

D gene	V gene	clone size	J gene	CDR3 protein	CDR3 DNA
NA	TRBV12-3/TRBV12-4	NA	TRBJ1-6	CATAETGGSLYSPLHF	TGTGCCACAGCAGAAACGGGAGGCAGCCTTTATTCACCCCTCCACTTT
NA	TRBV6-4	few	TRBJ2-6	CASSMGDSGANVLTF	TGTGCCAGCAGTATGGGAGACTCTGGGGCCAACGTCCTGACTTTC
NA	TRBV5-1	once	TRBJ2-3	CASSLDRGGTDTQYF	TGCGCCAGCAGCTTGGACAGGGGGGGGACAGATACGCAGTATTTT
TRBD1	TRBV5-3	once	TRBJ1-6	CASSPRGTGASSYNSPLHF	TGTGCCAGCAGCCCAAGGGGGACAGGGGCGAGCTCCTATAATTCACCCCTCCACTTT
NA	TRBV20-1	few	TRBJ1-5	CSVWSNSNQPQHF	TGCAGTGTGTGGAGTAATAGCAATCAGCCCCAGCATTTT
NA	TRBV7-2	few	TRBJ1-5	CASSLGGVSNQPQHF	TGTGCCAGCAGCTTAGGGGGGGTGAGCAATCAGCCCCAGCATTTT
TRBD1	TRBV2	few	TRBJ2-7	CASTPTGAPYEQYF	TGTGCCAGTACTCCGACAGGGGCCCCCTACGAGCAGTACTTC
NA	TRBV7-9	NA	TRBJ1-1	CASSLTARSPETKAFF	TGTGCCAGCAGCTTAACCGCGAGATCCCCCGAGACGAAAGCTTTCTTT
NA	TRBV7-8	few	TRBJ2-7	CASSLGGMYSLNPYEQYF	TGTGCCAGCAGCTTAGGGGGTATGTACAGCCTAAACCCCTACGAGCAGTACTTC
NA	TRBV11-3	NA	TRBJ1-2	CASSPRAGALYGYTF	TGTGCCAGCAGCCCCCGGGCAGGCGCTCTCTATGGCTACACCTTC
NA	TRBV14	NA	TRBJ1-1	CASSQELGGSRRGGAFF	TGTGCCAGCAGCCAAGAGCTGGGGGGGTCGCGCCGGGGTGGAGCTTTCTTT
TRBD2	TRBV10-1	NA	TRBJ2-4	CASSELPSGGFQYF	TGCGCCAGCAGTGAACTTCCTAGCGGGGGCTTTCAGTACTTC
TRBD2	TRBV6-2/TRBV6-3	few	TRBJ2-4	CASSHRGLVVGIQYF	TGTGCCAGCAGTCACCGCGGACTAGTGGTGGGCATTCAGTACTTC
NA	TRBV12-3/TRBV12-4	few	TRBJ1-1	CASSLSAARGSEAFF	TGTGCCAGCAGTTTATCAGCGGCACGGGGTTCTGAAGCTTTCTTT
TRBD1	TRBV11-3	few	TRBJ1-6	CASSLVDRGTPLHF	TGTGCCAGCAGCTTAGTTGACAGGGGTACACCCCTCCACTTT
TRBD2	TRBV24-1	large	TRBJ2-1	CATSDPGTSTSGEQFF	TGTGCCACCAGTGACCCCGGGACTAGCACGTCCGGTGAGCAGTTCTTC
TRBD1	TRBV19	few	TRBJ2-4	CASSMGQPAKNIQYF	TGTGCCAGTAGTATGGGACAGCCGGCCAAAAACATTCAGTACTTC
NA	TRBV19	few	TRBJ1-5	CASSILGAGDQPQHF	TGTGCCAGTAGTATTCTAGGGGCAGGGGACCAGCCCCAGCATTTT
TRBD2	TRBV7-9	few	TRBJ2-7	CASSVLAGGREQYF	TGTGCCAGCAGCGTACTAGCGGGGGGCAGGGAGCAGTACTTC
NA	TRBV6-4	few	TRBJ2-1	CASSVRVGYNEQFF	TGTGCCAGCAGTGTCAGGGTAGGCTACAATGAGCAGTTCTTC
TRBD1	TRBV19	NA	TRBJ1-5	CASMGQGAQPQHF	TGTGCCAGTATGGGGCAGGGGGCTCAGCCCCAGCATTTT
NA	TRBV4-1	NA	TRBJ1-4	CASSLTATNEKLFF	TGCGCCAGCAGTCTGACCGCAACTAATGAAAAACTGTTTTTT
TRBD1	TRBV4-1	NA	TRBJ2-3	CASSPAWDRGLGTDTQYF	TGCGCCAGCAGCCCCGCTTGGGACAGGGGACTAGGCACAGATACGCAGTATTTT
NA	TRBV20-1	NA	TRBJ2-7	CSARERVYEQYF	TGCAGTGCTAGAGAAAGGGTCTACGAGCAGTACTTC
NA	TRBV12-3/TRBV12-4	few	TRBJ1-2	CASSLSGRPGYGYTF	TGTGCCAGCAGTTTAAGCGGCAGACCGGGATATGGCTACACCTTC
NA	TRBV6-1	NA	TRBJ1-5	CASSVDRPNQPQHF	TGTGCCAGCAGTGTGGACCGACCCAATCAGCCCCAGCATTTT
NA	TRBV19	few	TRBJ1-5	CASSIGTNNQPQHF	TGTGCCAGTAGTATAGGGACAAACAATCAGCCCCAGCATTTT
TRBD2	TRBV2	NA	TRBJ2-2	CASSGLSGDTGELFF	TGTGCCAGCAGTGGGCTTAGCGGGGACACCGGGGAGCTGTTTTTT
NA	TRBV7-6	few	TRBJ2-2	CASSPVVRTGELFF	TGTGCCAGCAGCCCAGTCGTTCGGACCGGGGAGCTGTTTTTT
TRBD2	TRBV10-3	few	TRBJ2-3	CAISEPSGNTDTQYF	TGTGCCATCAGTGAGCCTAGCGGTAACACAGATACGCAGTATTTT
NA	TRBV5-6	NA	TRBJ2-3	CASPLNDTDTQYF	TGTGCCAGCCCGCTGAATGATACAGATACGCAGTATTTT
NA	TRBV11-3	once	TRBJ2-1	CASSLGTTAGLSEQFF	TGTGCCAGCAGCTTAGGAACTACGGCTGGTCTGAGTGAGCAGTTCTTC
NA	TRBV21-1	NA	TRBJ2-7	CASSKVSQRLAYEQYF	TGTGCCAGCAGCAAAGTATCTCAACGGTTAGCCTACGAGCAGTACTTC
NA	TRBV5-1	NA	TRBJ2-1	CASSHRDDGHGEQFF	TGCGCCAGCAGCCACCGGGACGACGGGCATGGTGAGCAGTTCTTC
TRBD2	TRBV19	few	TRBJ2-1	CASTRLAGNNEQFF	TGTGCCAGTACCCGACTAGCGGGGAACAATGAGCAGTTCTTC
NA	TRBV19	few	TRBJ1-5	CASSLDRDTNQPQHF	TGTGCCAGTAGTCTCGACCGGGACACCAATCAGCCCCAGCATTTT
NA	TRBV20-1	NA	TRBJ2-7	CSASGHLSSYEQYF	TGCAGTGCATCCGGACACCTGAGCTCCTACGAGCAGTACTTC
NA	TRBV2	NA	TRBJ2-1	CASQVYNEQFF	TGTGCCAGCCAGGTCTACAATGAGCAGTTCTTC
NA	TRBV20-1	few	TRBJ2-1	CSARASKPSYNEQFF	TGCAGTGCTAGGGCTAGCAAGCCCTCCTACAATGAGCAGTTCTTC
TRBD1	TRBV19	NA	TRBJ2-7	CASSPRTGGYEQYF	TGTGCCAGTAGTCCAAGGACAGGGGGGTACGAGCAGTACTTC
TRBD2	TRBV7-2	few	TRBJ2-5	CASSLGTSGMYQETQYF	TGTGCCAGCAGCTTGGGGACTAGCGGAATGTACCAAGAGACCCAGTACTTC
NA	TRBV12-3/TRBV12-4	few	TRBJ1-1	CASSFSGNTEAFF	TGTGCCAGCAGTTTTAGCGGGAACACTGAAGCTTTCTTT